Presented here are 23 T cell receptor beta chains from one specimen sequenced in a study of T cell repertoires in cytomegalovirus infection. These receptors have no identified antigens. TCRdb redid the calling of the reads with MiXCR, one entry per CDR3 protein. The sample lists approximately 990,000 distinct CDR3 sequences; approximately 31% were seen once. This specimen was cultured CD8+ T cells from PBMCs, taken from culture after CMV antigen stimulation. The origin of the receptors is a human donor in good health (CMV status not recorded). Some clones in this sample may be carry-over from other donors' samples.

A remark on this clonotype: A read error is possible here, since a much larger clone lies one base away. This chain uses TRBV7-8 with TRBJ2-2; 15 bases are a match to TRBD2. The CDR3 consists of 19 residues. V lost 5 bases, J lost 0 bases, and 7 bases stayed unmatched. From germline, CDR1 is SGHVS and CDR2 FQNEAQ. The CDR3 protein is CASSHHGLAGGPNTGELFF. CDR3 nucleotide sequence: TGTGCCAGCAGCCACCATGGACTAGCGGGGGGGCCGAACACCGGGGAGCTGTTTTTT.

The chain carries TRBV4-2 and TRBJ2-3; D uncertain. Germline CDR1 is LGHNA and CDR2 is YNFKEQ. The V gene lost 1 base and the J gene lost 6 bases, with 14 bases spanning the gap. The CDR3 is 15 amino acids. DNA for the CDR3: TGTGCCAGCAGCCAAGTCATGGGCGCCGGGGATACGCAGTATTTT. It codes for CASSQVMGAGDTQYF.

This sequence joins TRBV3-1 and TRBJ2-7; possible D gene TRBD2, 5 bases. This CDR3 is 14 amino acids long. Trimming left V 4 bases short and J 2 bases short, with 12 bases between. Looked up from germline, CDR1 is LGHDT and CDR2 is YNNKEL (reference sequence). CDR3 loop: CASSPGRGTYEQYV. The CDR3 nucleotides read TGTGCCAGCAGCCCGGGCCGAGGGACCTACGAGCAGTACGTC.

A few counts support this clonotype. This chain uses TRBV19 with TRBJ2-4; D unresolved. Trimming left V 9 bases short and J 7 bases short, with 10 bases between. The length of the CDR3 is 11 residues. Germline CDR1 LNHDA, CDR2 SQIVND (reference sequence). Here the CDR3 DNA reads TGTGCCAGCTCCGTGGGGAACATTCAGTACTTC. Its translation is CASSVGNIQYF.

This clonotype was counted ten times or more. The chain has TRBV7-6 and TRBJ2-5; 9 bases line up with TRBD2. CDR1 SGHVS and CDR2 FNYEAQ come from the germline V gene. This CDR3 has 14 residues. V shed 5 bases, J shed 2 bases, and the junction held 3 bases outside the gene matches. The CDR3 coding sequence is TGTGCCAGCAGCCAGGCGGGGGGGCAAGAGACCCAGTACTTC. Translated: CASSQAGGQETQYF.

The CDR3 DNA sequence: TGTGCCAGCAGCTTAGCGATCAGCGGGGGGCGACCGTACCAAGAGACCCAGTACTTC. Its protein is CASSLAISGGRPYQETQYF. The gene calls are TRBV7-6 and TRBJ2-5; 9 bases line up with TRBD2. Trimming removed 0 bases from V and 0 bases from J; junction bases left unmatched: 11. The CDR3 totals 19 residues. The germline CDR1 and CDR2 sequences are SGHVS and FNYEAQ.

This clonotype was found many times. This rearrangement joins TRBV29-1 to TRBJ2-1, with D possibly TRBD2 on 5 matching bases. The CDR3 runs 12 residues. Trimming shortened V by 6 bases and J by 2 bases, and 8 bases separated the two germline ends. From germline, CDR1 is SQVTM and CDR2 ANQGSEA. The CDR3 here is CSVSGPYNEQFF. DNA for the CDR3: TGCAGCGTAAGCGGCCCCTACAATGAGCAGTTCTTC.

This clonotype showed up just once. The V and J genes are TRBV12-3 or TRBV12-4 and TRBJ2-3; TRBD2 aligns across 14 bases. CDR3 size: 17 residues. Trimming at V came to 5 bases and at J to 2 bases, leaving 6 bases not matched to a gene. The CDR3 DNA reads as TGTGCCAGCAGTCAGGGACTAGCGGGGGCTTACACAGATACGCAGTATTTT. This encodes CASSQGLAGAYTDTQYF.

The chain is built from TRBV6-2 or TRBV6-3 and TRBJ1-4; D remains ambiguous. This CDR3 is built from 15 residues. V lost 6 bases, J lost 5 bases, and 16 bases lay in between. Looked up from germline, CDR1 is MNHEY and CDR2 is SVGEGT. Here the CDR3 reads CASRSVERLNEKLFF. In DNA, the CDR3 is TGTGCCAGCAGGTCGGTGGAGAGGCTGAATGAAAAACTGTTTTTT.

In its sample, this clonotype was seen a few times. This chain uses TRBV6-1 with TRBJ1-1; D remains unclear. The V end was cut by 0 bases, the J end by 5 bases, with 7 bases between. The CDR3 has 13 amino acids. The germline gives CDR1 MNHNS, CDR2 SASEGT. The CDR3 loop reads CASSEALGTEAFF. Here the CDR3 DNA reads TGTGCCAGCAGTGAAGCCTTGGGAACTGAAGCTTTCTTT.

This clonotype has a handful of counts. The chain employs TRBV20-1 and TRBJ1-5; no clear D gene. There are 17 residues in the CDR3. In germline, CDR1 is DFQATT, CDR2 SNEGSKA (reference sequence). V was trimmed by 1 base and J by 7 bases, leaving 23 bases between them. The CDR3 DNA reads TGCAGTGCTAGAGGTAGCGCCCGGGCCTCATCCCAACAGCCCCAGCATTTT. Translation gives CSARGSARASSQQPQHF.

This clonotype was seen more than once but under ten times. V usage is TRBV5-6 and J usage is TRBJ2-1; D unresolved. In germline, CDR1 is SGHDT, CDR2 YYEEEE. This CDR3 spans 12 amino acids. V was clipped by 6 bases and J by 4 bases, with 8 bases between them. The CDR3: CASTSLYNEQFF. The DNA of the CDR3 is TGTGCCAGCACCTCTCTATACAATGAGCAGTTCTTC. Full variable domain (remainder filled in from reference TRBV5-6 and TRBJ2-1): DAGVTQSPTHLIKTRGQQVTLRCSPKSGHDTVSWYQQALGQGPQFIFQYYEEEERQRGNFPDRFSGHQFPNYSSELNVNALLLGDSALYLCASTSLYNEQFFGPGTRLTVL.

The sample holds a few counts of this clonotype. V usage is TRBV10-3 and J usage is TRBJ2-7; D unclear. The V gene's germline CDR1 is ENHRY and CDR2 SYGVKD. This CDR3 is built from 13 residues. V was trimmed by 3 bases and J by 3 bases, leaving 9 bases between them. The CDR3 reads CAISEHGNYEQYV. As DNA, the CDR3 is TGTGCCATCAGTGAACATGGAAACTACGAGCAGTACGTC.

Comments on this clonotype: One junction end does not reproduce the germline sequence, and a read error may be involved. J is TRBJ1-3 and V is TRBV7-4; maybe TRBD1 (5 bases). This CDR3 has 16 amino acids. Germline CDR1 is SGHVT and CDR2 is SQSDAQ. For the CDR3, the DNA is TGTGTCAGCAGCTTAGTGGGACCAAGCTCTGGAAACACCATATATTTT. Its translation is CVSSLVGPSSGNTIYF.

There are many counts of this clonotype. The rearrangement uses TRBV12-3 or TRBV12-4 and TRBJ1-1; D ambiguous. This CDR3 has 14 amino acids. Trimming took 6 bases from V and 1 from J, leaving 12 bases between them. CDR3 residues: CASSHLEANTEAFF. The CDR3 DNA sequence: TGTGCCAGCAGCCACCTTGAGGCGAACACTGAAGCTTTCTTT.

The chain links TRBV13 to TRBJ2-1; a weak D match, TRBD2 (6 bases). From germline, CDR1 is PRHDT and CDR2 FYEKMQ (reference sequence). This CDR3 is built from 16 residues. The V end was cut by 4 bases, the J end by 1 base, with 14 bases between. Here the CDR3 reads CASSSDYSGSYNEQFF. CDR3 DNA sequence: TGTGCCAGCAGCTCGGACTACTCGGGGTCCTACAATGAGCAGTTCTTC.

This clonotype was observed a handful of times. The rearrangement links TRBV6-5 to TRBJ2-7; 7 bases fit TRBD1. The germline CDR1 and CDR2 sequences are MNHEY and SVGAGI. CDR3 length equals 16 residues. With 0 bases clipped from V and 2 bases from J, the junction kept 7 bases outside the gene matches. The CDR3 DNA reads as TGTGCCAGCAGTTACTCGTCGGGAAGGGGGCCCTACGAGCAGTACTTC. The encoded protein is CASSYSSGRGPYEQYF.

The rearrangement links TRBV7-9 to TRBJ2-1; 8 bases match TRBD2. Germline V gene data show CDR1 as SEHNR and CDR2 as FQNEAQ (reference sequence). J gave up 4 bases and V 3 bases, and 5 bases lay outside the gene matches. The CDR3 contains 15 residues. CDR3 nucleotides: TGTGCCAGCAGCTTTGGCGGGGGGAAGTACAATGAGCAGTTCTTC. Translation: CASSFGGGKYNEQFF.

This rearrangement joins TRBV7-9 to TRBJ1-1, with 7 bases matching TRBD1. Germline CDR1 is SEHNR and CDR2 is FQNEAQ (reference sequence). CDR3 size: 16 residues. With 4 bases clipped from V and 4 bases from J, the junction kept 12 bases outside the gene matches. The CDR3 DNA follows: TGTGCCAGCAGCTCACCGGGACAGCGGTCTAGCACTGAAGCTTTCTTT. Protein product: CASSSPGQRSSTEAFF.

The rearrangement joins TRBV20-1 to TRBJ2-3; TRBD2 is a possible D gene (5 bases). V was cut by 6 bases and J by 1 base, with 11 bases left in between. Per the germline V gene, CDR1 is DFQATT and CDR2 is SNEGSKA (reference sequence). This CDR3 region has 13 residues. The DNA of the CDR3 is TGCAGTGCCGAGTCCGGGGGCACAGATACGCAGTATTTT. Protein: CSAESGGTDTQYF.

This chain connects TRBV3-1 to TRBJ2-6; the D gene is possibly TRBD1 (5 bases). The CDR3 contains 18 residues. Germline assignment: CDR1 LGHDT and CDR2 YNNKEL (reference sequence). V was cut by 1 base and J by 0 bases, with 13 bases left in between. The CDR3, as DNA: TGTGCCAGCAGCCAAGGGGTCCGACAGTTCTCTGGGGCCAACGTCCTGACTTTC. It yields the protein CASSQGVRQFSGANVLTF.

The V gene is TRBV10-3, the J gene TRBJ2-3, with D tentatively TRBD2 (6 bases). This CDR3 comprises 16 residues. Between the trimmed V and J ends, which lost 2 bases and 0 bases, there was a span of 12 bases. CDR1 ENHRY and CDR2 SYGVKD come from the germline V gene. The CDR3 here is CAISEPLGGSTDTQYF. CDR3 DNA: TGTGCCATCAGTGAGCCGCTCGGGGGTAGCACAGATACGCAGTATTTT.

Here the CDR3 reads CATFSASGGGPQETQYF. The DNA for the CDR3 is TGTGCCACGTTTTCGGCTAGCGGGGGAGGCCCCCAAGAGACCCAGTACTTC. The chain is built from TRBV28 and TRBJ2-5; 10 bases map to TRBD2. Per germline, CDR1 MDHEN and CDR2 SYDVKM. J was trimmed by 1 base and V by 10 bases; bases with no gene match: 15. The CDR3 runs 17 residues.